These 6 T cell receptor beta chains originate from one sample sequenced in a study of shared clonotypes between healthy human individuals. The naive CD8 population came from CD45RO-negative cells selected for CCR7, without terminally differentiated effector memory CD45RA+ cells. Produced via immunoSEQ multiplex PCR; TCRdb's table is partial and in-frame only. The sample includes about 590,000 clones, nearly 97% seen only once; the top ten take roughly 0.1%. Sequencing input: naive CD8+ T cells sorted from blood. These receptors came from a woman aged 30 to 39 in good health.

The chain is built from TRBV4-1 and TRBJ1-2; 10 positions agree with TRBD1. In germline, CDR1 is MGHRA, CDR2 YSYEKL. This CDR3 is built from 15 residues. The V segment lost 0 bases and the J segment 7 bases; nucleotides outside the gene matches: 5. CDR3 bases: TGCGCCAGCAGCCAAGACCTGGGACAGGGGTCTGGCTACACCTTC. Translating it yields CASSQDLGQGSGYTF.

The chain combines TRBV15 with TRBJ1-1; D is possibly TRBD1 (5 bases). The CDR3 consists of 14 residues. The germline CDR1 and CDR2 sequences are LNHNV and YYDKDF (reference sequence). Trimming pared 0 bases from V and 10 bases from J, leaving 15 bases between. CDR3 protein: CATSREVRPGVAFF. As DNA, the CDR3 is TGTGCCACCAGCAGAGAAGTTAGGCCGGGGGTAGCTTTCTTT.

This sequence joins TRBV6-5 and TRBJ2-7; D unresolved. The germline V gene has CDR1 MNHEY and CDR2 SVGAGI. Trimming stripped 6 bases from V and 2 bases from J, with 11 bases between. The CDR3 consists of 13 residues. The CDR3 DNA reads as TGTGCCAGCAGCTTTAACATCGCCTACGAGCAGTACTTC. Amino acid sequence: CASSFNIAYEQYF.

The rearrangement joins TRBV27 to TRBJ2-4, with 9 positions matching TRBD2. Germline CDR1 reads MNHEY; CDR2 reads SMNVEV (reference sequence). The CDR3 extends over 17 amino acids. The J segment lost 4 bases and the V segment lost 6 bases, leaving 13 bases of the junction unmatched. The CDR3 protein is CASSSPGREGLKNIQYF. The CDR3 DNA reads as TGTGCCAGCAGCTCCCCGGGGCGGGAGGGCCTTAAAAACATTCAGTACTTC.

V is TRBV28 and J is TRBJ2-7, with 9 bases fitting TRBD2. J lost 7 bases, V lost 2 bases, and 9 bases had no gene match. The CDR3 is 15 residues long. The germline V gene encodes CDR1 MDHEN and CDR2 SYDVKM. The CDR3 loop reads CASSLLSAGGNEQYF. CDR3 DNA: TGTGCCAGCAGTTTACTCTCGGCGGGAGGGAATGAGCAGTACTTC. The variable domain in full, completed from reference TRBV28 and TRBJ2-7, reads DVKVTQSSRYLVKRTGEKVFLECVQDMDHENMFWYRQDPGLGLRLIYFSYDVKMKEKGDIPEGYSVSREKKERFSLILESASTNQTSMYLCASSLLSAGGNEQYFGPGTRLTVT.

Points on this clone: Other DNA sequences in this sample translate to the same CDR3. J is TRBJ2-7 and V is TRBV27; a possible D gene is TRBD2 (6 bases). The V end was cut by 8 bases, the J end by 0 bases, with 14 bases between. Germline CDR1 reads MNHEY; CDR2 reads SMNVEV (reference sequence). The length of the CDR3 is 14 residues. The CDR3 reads CASSPGTSSYEQYF. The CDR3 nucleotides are TGTGCCAGCTCCCCGGGGACTTCCTCCTACGAGCAGTACTTC.